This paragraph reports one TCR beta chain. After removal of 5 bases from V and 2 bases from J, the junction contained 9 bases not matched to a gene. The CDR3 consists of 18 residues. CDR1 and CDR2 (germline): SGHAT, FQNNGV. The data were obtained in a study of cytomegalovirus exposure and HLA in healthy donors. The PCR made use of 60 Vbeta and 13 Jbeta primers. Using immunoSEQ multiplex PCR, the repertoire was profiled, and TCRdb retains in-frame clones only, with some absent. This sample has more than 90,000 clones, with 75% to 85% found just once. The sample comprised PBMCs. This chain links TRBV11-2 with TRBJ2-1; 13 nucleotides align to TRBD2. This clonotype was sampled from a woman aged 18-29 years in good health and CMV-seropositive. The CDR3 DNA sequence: TGTGCCAGCAGCCAAGGACTAGCGGGAGTCCCCCCCTACAATGAGCAGTTCTTC. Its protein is CASSQGLAGVPPYNEQFF.